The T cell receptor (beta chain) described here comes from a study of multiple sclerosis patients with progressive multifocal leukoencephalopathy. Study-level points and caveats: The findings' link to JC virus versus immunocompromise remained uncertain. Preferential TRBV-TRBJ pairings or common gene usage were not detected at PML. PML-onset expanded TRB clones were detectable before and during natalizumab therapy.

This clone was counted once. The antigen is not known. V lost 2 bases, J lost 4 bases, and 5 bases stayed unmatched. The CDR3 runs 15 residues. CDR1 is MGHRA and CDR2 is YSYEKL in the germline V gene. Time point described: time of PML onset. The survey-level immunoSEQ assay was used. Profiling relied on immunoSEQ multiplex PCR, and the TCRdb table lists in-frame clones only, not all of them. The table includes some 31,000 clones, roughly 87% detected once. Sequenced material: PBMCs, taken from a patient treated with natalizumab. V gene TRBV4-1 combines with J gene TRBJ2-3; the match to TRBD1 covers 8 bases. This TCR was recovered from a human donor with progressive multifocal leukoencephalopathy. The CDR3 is CASSQTRTGPDTQYF. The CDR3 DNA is TGCGCCAGCAGCCAAACCAGGACAGGGCCAGATACGCAGTATTTT.